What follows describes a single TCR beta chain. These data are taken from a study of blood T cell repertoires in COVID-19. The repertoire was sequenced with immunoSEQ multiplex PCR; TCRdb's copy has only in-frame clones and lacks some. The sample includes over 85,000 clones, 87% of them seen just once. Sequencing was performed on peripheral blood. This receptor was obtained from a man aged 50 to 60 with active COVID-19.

Here the CDR3 reads CASRGGRADTQYF. CDR3 sequence (DNA): TGTGCCAGCAGAGGAGGGCGGGCAGATACGCAGTATTTT. This chain uses TRBV28 with TRBJ2-3; possible D gene TRBD2, 6 bases. This CDR3 region has 13 residues. Germline loops: CDR1 MDHEN, CDR2 SYDVKM. The V gene lost 6 bases and the J gene lost 4 bases, with 11 bases spanning the gap.